The 9 T cell receptor beta chains reported below all come from one sample, sequenced in a study of T cell responses to AZD1222 COVID-19 vaccine (dated by TCRdb to about 2021). Libraries were constructed by the immunoSEQ multiplex PCR assay. The table was pulled from immuneACCESS by TCRdb, which kept in-frame rearrangements only. Such tables lose some clones; where checked, under half of the loss comes from unresolved V genes, and the rest has no known cause. The sample has 140,000 or so clones on record, over 75% of them singletons. The top ten clonotypes cover under 5.5% of the sample. The sample's time point label, in plain terms: about 28 days (+/-7) after the second vaccine dose. Sample treatment or condition, as interpreted from the label and publication: meningococcal conjugate vaccine given as trial control. Sequences were derived from peripheral blood, sampled 28 days after the second dose of the MenACWY control vaccine. The source is an adult who received the MenACWY meningococcal vaccine as a control.

This clone is medium-sized in the sample. V usage is TRBV7-2 and J usage is TRBJ2-7, with D maybe TRBD2 (6 bases). V lost 5 bases, J lost 11 bases, and 16 bases lay in between. Germline V gene sequence: CDR1 SGHTA, CDR2 FQGNSA. The CDR3 has 12 amino acids. The CDR3 bases are TGTGCCAGCAGCGCCGGGAGACAATATAAGTACTTC. This codes for CASSAGRQYKYF. Full variable domain (rest looked up from reference TRBV7-2 and TRBJ2-7): GAGVSQSPSNKVTEKGKDVELRCDPISGHTALYWYRQSLGQGLEFLIYFQGNSAPDKSGLPSDRFSAERTGGSVSTLTIQRTQQEDSAVYLCASSAGRQYKYFGPGTRLTVT.

The CDR3: CASSPESGRTEAFF. The CDR3 DNA is TGTGCCAGCAGCCCTGAGAGTGGACGCACTGAAGCTTTCTTT. The rearrangement uses TRBV7-2 and TRBJ1-1; D remains ambiguous. Trimming removed 5 bases from V and 4 bases from J, with 14 bases in between. The CDR3 length is 14 residues. Germline CDR1 and CDR2: SGHTA and FQGNSA.

The rearrangement joins TRBV29-1 to TRBJ1-2; D gene uncertain. The CDR3 runs 14 residues. Germline-derived CDR1 and CDR2 are SQVTM and ANQGSEA. Trimming pared 3 bases from V and 8 bases from J, leaving 19 bases between. The CDR3 sequence: CSVEWPPGSGGYTF. The DNA for the CDR3 is TGCAGCGTTGAGTGGCCACCGGGGTCTGGAGGCTACACCTTC.

V usage is TRBV11-3 and J usage is TRBJ2-3; D may be TRBD1 or TRBD2 (6 bases each). From germline, CDR1 is SGHNT and CDR2 YENEEA. Trimming removed 4 bases at V and 2 bases at J, with 13 bases between. This CDR3 comprises 15 residues. CDR3 sequence (DNA): TGTGCCAGCAGCTCAAGTGGGGGGCTCACAGATACGCAGTATTTT. As protein: CASSSSGGLTDTQYF.

This chain uses TRBV5-4 with TRBJ2-1; D is unclear. The CDR3 is 13 residues long. Trimming stripped 6 bases from V and 5 bases from J, with 12 bases between. Germline V gene lookup returns CDR1 SGHNT and CDR2 YYREEE (reference sequence). Here the CDR3 DNA reads TGTGCCAGCATCTCATACAGAGACAATGAGCAGTTCTTC. It is translated as CASISYRDNEQFF.

The rearrangement uses TRBV7-2 and TRBJ1-4, with TRBD1 as a possible D gene (5 bases). Trimming took 2 bases from V and 0 from J, leaving 10 bases between them. There are 16 residues in the CDR3. Germline loops: CDR1 SGHTA, CDR2 FQGNSA. The CDR3 DNA reads TGTGCCAGCAGCTTAAAGGGGTCTGCAACTAATGAAAAACTGTTTTTT. Its translation: CASSLKGSATNEKLFF.

The chain links TRBV28 to TRBJ1-5, with 11 bases aligning to TRBD1. Germline V gene lookup returns CDR1 MDHEN and CDR2 SYDVKM. There are 15 residues in the CDR3. The junction had 5 bases not matched to a gene; V was cut back by 6 bases and J by 4 bases. For the CDR3, the DNA is TGTGCCAGCAGAGGACAGGGGGCCCCTAATCAGCCCCAGCATTTT. This translates into CASRGQGAPNQPQHF.

In its sample, this clone was seen once. The V and J genes are TRBV19 and TRBJ2-3, with 8 bases matching TRBD2. This CDR3 contains 17 residues. J was trimmed by 2 bases and V by 5 bases; bases with no gene match: 12. Germline V gene data show CDR1 as LNHDA and CDR2 as SQIVND (reference sequence). The CDR3 reads CASSPRWSGGLTDTQYF. The CDR3 DNA reads TGTGCCAGTAGTCCTAGGTGGAGCGGGGGACTCACAGATACGCAGTATTTT.

The chain has TRBV9 and TRBJ1-2; weak D call: TRBD1 (5 bases). CDR1 is SGDLS, CDR2 YYNGEE, per germline. V was trimmed by 3 bases and J by 8 bases, leaving 20 bases between them. CDR3 length: 15 amino acids. In nucleotides, the CDR3 is TGTGCCAGCAGCGCCCAAGGGGCCGTCCCCTGGGGCTACACCTTC. Its translation: CASSAQGAVPWGYTF.